This TCR beta chain came from a study of neoadjuvant anti-PD-1 for oral cavity cancer (dated by TCRdb to the early 2020s). Concerning the study at large: Three to four biweekly doses of nivolumab at 3 mg/kg were mostly administered to patients before curative-intent surgical resection. A fourth nivolumab dose was given around day 43 to patients without progression, and definitive surgical resection was performed in those patients on days 50-56. Responders were defined as patients with complete response, partial response or stable disease by RECIST 1.1; non-responders were defined as patients with progression. The parent correlative cohort had about 11 patients and a response rate of roughly 31%. The study at large found these results: A higher pretreatment blood Treg/Th17 ratio correlated with both higher pretreatment blood TCRbeta clonality and lower post-treatment tumor TCRbeta clonality. TCR analyses included only a few patients per response group, and the authors called for larger cohorts for validation. Within PBMCs, T cell clonality (Gini index) was significantly higher in non-responders than responders after neoadjuvant nivolumab.

The CDR3 runs 11 amino acids, cysteine and phenylalanine included. Kept here is only the CDR3 DNA, which spans 33 bases and is read in frame from base 1. The junction carries 1 base between V and J, which are trimmed by 1 base and 6 bases respectively. Sequences SEHNR (CDR1) and FQNEAQ (CDR2) are obtained from the germline V gene (reference sequence). There are a few counts of this clone. There is no known antigen for this receptor. Base qualities were left out, and no much larger clone turns up one base away. The sample's time point label is to be understood as: before neoadjuvant nivolumab. None of the patients had received prior systemic or radiation treatment, and all were newly diagnosed with stage II-IVA oral cavity squamous cell carcinoma. The cohort was made up of patients with locally advanced, HPV-negative oral cavity squamous cell carcinoma. No culture maintenance or expansion was done, as the peripheral blood mononuclear cells went straight to analysis. Samples came from a longitudinal correlative study of a single-arm phase II trial of neoadjuvant nivolumab in oral cavity squamous cell carcinoma. Genomic DNA-based TCRbeta sequencing was performed on subject-matched pre- and post-treatment PBMCs and tumors from three responders and three non-responders. Peripheral blood mononuclear cells were drawn once before nivolumab treatment and a second time after treatment, when surgery took place. Genomic DNA was isolated from PBMCs using the Maxwell RSC DNA from Cells kit.

PBMC libraries used mostly 450 to 500 ng of input genomic DNA for deep sequencing, with six replicates per sample. The immunoSEQ hsTCRbeta kit was used to prepare TCRbeta libraries, following the manufacturer's instructions. The completed libraries were mixed into a single pool at 3 nM, then sequenced with an Illumina NovaSeq 6000 S4 flow cell. Per the authors' processing: Raw data preprocessing and quality control were performed with the immunoSEQ Analyzer. The analysis was limited to productive rearrangements, and each clonotype was defined by a unique CDR3 amino acid sequence. Repertoire clonality was estimated as the Gini-Simpson index, computed with the R package tcR. Gini indices were compared with Student's t test, and associations with tumor size change were assessed by Pearson correlation. TCRdb took this table from immuneACCESS and kept in-frame rearrangements with V and J called. Such tables lack part of the clones; where checked against another copy, unresolved V genes explain under half of the gap, and the rest is unexplained. D and trimming come from the DNA, and the V and J calls and clone size come from that table. Counted in this sample were about 62,000 clones; 65% to 85% of them appeared once. The ten largest account for 2.6% of the sample.

The sequence was obtained from a person between 40 and 79 years old with oral cavity squamous cell carcinoma. In this chain, TRBV7-9 is recombined with TRBJ1-5, with the D gene too uncertain to name. The specimen was PBMCs, collected before nivolumab (anti-PD-1) treatment. The CDR3 is CASSLGQPQHF. The DNA sequence is as follows: TGTGCCAGCAGCTTAGGTCAGCCCCAGCATTTT.